This TCR beta chain derives from a study of response to subunit inactivated influenza vaccine. Findings and limits, study-wide: New T cells are recruited in small numbers by each seasonal influenza vaccination, according to the authors' suggestion.

TCRdb reprocessed the RT-PCR reads with MiXCR, giving one entry per CDR3 protein. The data show roughly 190,000 distinct CDR3 sequences, around 15% seen once. This clonotype was recorded a few times. Its antigen remains unknown. The V gene's germline CDR1 is SNHLY and CDR2 FYNNEI. The length of the CDR3 is 16 residues. The V gene lost 8 bases and the J gene lost 0 bases, with 18 bases spanning the gap. The chain couples TRBV2 to TRBJ2-3, with a weak D call TRBD2 (5 bases). The sequences come from CD8+ T cells sorted from PBMCs, collected 5 days after vaccination. This TCR was recovered from a man aged 45-60 years who received an inactivated influenza vaccine. The CDR3 nucleotides read TGTGCCAGCTCCTTCGGACGGGAAGGTAGCACAGATACGCAGTATTTT. As protein: CASSFGREGSTDTQYF.